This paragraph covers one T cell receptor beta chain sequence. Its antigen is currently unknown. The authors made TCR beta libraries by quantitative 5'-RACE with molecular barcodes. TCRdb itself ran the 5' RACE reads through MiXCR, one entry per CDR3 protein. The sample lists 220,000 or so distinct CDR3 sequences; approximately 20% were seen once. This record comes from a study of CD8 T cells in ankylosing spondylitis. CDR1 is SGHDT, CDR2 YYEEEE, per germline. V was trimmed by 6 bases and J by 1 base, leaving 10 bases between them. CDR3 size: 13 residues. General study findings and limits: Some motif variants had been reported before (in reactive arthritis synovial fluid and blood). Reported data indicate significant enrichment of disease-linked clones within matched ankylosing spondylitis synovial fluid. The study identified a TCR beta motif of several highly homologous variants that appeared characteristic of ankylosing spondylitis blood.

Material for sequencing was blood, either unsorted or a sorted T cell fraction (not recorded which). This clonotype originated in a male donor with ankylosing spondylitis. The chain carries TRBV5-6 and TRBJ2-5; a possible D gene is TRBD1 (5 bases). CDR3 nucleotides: TGTGCCAGCACCATGACAGCCCAAGAGACCCAGTACTTC. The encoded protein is CASTMTAQETQYF.